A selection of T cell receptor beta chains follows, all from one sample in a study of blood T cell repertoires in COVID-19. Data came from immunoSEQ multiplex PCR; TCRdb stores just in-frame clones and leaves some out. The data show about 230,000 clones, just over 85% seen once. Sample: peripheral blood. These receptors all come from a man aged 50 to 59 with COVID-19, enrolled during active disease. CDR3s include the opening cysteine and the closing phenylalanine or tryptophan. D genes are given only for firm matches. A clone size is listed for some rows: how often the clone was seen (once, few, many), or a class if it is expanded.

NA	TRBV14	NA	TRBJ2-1	TGTGCCAGCAGCCAACCCCCCCGCTCCTACAATGAGCAGTTCTTC	CASSQPPRSYNEQFF
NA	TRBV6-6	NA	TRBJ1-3	TGTGCCAGCAGTTACACAGTGCCCGGAAACACCATATATTTT	CASSYTVPGNTIYF
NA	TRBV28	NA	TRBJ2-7	TGTGCCAGCAGTTTACCCAGGACCTACGAGCAGTACTTC	CASSLPRTYEQYF
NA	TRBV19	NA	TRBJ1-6	TGTGCCAGTAGTATTCAGGGAACCAATTCACCCCTCCACTTT	CASSIQGTNSPLHF
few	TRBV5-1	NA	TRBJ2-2	TGCGCCAGCAGCTTGGACAGGGCCACCGGGGAGCTGTTTTTT	CASSLDRATGELFF
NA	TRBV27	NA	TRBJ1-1	TGTGCCAGCAGTGAAAGGGGGACTGAAGCTTTCTTT	CASSERGTEAFF
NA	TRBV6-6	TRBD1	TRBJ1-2	TGTGCCAGCAGGACGCGGACAGGGGAAATCTTC	CASRTRTGEIF
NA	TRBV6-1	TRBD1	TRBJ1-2	TGTGCCAGCAGTGATTCGACAGGGGGGAACTATGGCTACACCTTC	CASSDSTGGNYGYTF
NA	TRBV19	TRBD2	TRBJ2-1	TGTGCCAGTAGTATGGAGGTAGCGGGAGACAATGAGCAGTTCTTC	CASSMEVAGDNEQFF
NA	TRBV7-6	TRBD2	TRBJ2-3	TGTGCCAGCAGCCCCGTCCCAGCCGGAGCGGGAGTTGGCACAGATACGCAGTATTTT	CASSPVPAGAGVGTDTQYF
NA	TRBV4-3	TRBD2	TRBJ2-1	TGCGCCAGCAGCCAAGATAACCGACTAGCGGGGAACTACAATGAGCAGTTCTTC	CASSQDNRLAGNYNEQFF
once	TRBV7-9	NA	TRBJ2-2	TGTGCCAGCACCCTAGGACTAGAGGGGGTCACCGGGGAGCTGTTTTTT	CASTLGLEGVTGELFF